The 11 T cell receptor beta chains given below trace back to one sample, sequenced in a study of early T cells in non-severe SARS-CoV-2 infection. TCRdb processed the 5' RACE reads anew with MiXCR; each CDR3 protein has one entry. Of roughly 80,000 distinct CDR3 sequences listed, 10% to 12% were seen once; the top ten hold around 12%. The sequenced sample was whole blood, obtained at baseline. These receptors were collected from an adult who was a healthcare worker with PCR-confirmed SARS-CoV-2 infection or an uninfected control (not recorded which).

The chain couples TRBV29-1 to TRBJ1-1; D ambiguous. CDR1 is SQVTM, CDR2 ANQGSEA, per germline. V was shortened by 4 bases and J by 1 base, with 10 bases between the two germline ends. The CDR3 loop spans 13 amino acids. The CDR3 here is CSVAAGRNTEAFF. Here the CDR3 DNA reads TGCAGCGTTGCCGCGGGTCGGAACACTGAAGCTTTCTTT.

This chain connects TRBV6-2 or TRBV6-3 to TRBJ2-5, with TRBD2 as a possible D gene (6 bases). Trimming stripped 0 bases from V and 4 bases from J, with 9 bases between. Germline V gene data show CDR1 as MNHEY and CDR2 as SVGEGT. The CDR3 sequence is 14 residues long. This CDR3 reads CASSYSRDVETQYF. The CDR3 bases are TGTGCCAGCAGTTACTCGCGGGACGTAGAGACCCAGTACTTC.

This clonotype appeared many times. The CDR3 sequence: CASSPSGTNEKLFF. As DNA, the CDR3 is TGCGCCAGCAGCCCATCCGGGACAAATGAAAAACTGTTTTTT. V is TRBV4-1 and J is TRBJ1-4, with a tentative D call TRBD1 (6 bases). The CDR3 spans 14 residues. From germline, CDR1 is MGHRA and CDR2 YSYEKL. Trimming pared 4 bases from V and 5 bases from J, leaving 11 bases between.

This clonotype was seen ten or more times. The chain links TRBV7-9 to TRBJ2-7; D uncertain. The germline V gene has CDR1 SEHNR and CDR2 FQNEAQ (reference sequence). V was cut by 3 bases and J by 2 bases, with 8 bases left in between. The length of the CDR3 is 13 residues. Here the CDR3 reads CASSFGIAYEQYF. DNA of the CDR3: TGTGCCAGCAGCTTTGGGATAGCCTACGAGCAGTACTTC.

The V gene is TRBV28, the J gene TRBJ1-2; no clear D gene. CDR1 and CDR2 from the germline V gene are MDHEN and SYDVKM. CDR3 length: 12 residues. V lost 6 bases and J lost 8, with 13 bases in between. This CDR3 reads CASRSGQSGYTF. The CDR3, as DNA: TGTGCCAGCAGGAGTGGTCAGAGCGGCTACACCTTC.

The chain carries TRBV5-4 and TRBJ1-6; D may be TRBD1 (6 bases). V was clipped by 5 bases and J by 10 bases, with 13 bases between them. Germline V gene sequence: CDR1 SGHNT, CDR2 YYREEE (reference sequence). The CDR3 loop spans 13 amino acids. CDR3 protein: CASSLQGPSPLHF. In DNA, the CDR3 is TGTGCCAGCAGTCTACAGGGTCCCTCACCCCTCCACTTT.

V gene TRBV3-1 combines with J gene TRBJ1-2; D gene unclear. The CDR3 runs to 13 residues. Germline values: CDR1 LGHDT, CDR2 YNNKEL (reference sequence). The V end was cut by 0 bases, the J end by 8 bases, with 10 bases between. CDR3 sequence: CASSQDGRVGYTF. The CDR3 DNA sequence: TGTGCCAGCAGCCAAGATGGGCGGGTCGGCTACACCTTC.

The chain has TRBV6-1 and TRBJ2-7; D not resolved. In germline, CDR1 is MNHNS, CDR2 SASEGT. The CDR3 runs to 15 residues. The V and J ends lost 3 bases and 0 bases respectively, with 12 bases between them. The CDR3 DNA reads as TGTGCCAGCAGTGATTTCCCCGGAGCCTCCTACGAGCAGTACTTC. Translated, it gives CASSDFPGASYEQYF.

J is TRBJ1-1 and V is TRBV6-2 or TRBV6-3, with D maybe TRBD1 (6 bases). The CDR3 extends over 13 amino acids. V lost 4 bases, J lost 6 bases, and 12 bases lay in between. The germline CDR1 and CDR2 sequences are MNHEY and SVGEGT. CDR3 sequence reads: CASSFGGASEAFF. The CDR3 DNA is TGTGCCAGCAGTTTTGGGGGGGCCTCTGAAGCTTTCTTT.

In this sample, this clonotype turned up many times. V is TRBV6-1 and J is TRBJ2-7, with TRBD1 matching 9 bases. This CDR3 has 14 residues. Germline trimming cut 6 bases from V and 6 bases from J; bases unmatched to any gene: 9. CDR1 is MNHNS and CDR2 is SASEGT in the germline V gene. CDR3 protein: CASRERDREGEQYF. CDR3 nucleotides: TGTGCCAGCAGGGAACGGGACAGGGAGGGCGAGCAGTACTTC.

This clonotype has more than one count but fewer than ten. The chain joins TRBV19 to TRBJ1-4; no clear D. This CDR3 is built from 13 residues. V was cut by 6 bases and J by 6 bases, with 11 bases left in between. Germline CDR1 is LNHDA and CDR2 is SQIVND (reference sequence). Here the CDR3 reads CASRSSVDEKLFF. CDR3 DNA: TGTGCCAGTAGGAGTAGTGTCGATGAAAAACTGTTTTTT.